The 24 T cell receptor delta chains below all came from one sample that was sequenced in a study of Vδ1+ human thymocytes. Study-wide results and caveats: Highly polyclonal TRG and TRD repertoires with Gaussian CDR3 length distributions appeared in thymus.

Sequences come from RNA converted to cDNA by reverse transcription. Multiplex PCR used pooled V-gene forward primers and a constant-region reverse primer to amplify CDR3s. TCRdb applied CATT to the multiplex PCR reads for clone calling. The repertoire consists of some 23,000 delta-chain clones, with around 32% occurring once and the leading ten covering around 1.5%. Which antigens these TCRs recognize remains unknown. The sample comprised Vdelta1+ gamma-delta thymocytes from the thymus. Subset meaning: FACS-sorted CD3+ TCRalphabeta- TCRVdelta1+ TCRVdelta2- thymocytes. The receptor source for this set is a boy younger than two who had congenital heart surgery.

This clone is medium-sized (0.01 to 0.1%) in the sample. The V gene is TRDV1, the J gene TRDJ1; TRDD3 aligns across 7 bases. From germline, CDR1 is TSWWSYY and CDR2 QGS. The CDR3 has 20 amino acids. Trimming cost V 0 bases and J 6 bases; bases outside gene matches: 22. This chain's CDR3 is CALGELLFGDSDSLGNKLIF. The CDR3 DNA is TGTGCTCTTGGGGAACTGCTCTTCGGAGACTCAGACTCACTGGGGAATAAACTCATCTTT.

This chain uses TRDV1 with TRDJ1; D is uncertain. CDR1 TSWWSYY and CDR2 QGS come from the germline V gene. The germline V and J ends were trimmed by 1 base and 3 bases, with 18 bases remaining between them. This CDR3 is 17 amino acids long. CDR3 sequence (DNA): TGTGCTCTTGGGGAACAAAAAAGGGGTATCAGGTCCGATAAACTCATCTTT. As protein: CALGEQKRGIRSDKLIF.

This clone was found once. The V call is TRDV1, the J call TRDJ1; D is unclear. Looked up from germline, CDR1 is TSWWSYY and CDR2 is QGS. The CDR3 is made up of 15 amino acids. Trimming took 6 bases from V and 2 from J, leaving 16 bases between them. The CDR3 DNA reads as TGTGCTCTTGGAAAATCTTCGTCTAGTACCGATAAACTCATCTTT. Its protein product is CALGKSSSSTDKLIF.

By sample fraction, this clone is medium-sized. This chain joins TRDV1 and TRDJ1, with 12 bases lining up with TRDD3. The CDR3 sequence is 18 residues long. Per germline, CDR1 TSWWSYY and CDR2 QGS. With V trimmed by 7 bases and J by 0 bases, 12 bases remained unmatched. The CDR3 spells CALAGAHWGIQHTDKLIF. The CDR3 DNA reads as TGTGCTCTTGCAGGGGCGCACTGGGGGATACAGCACACCGATAAACTCATCTTT.

Of note for this clone: Other DNA sequences within the sample encode an identical CDR3. The chain carries TRDV1 and TRDJ1; 13 bases are a match to TRDD3. The CDR3 loop spans 19 amino acids. Germline CDR1 reads TSWWSYY; CDR2 reads QGS. After removal of 0 bases from V and 9 bases from J, the junction contained 16 bases not matched to a gene. For the CDR3, the DNA is TGTGCTCTTGGGGAACTACCCCGTACTGGGGGATACGGGAGTTTGGAACTCATCTTT. It specifies CALGELPRTGGYGSLELIF.

This clone was counted a few times. The V call is TRDV1, the J call TRDJ1; D might be TRDD3 (6 bases). This CDR3 spans 21 amino acids. V was cut by 1 base and J by 4 bases, with 31 bases left in between. From germline, CDR1 is TSWWSYY and CDR2 QGS. The CDR3 region has the DNA TGTGCTCTTGGGGAACGCCCACCCCAGAGGGGAGGGGATTTAACAATCGATAAACTCATCTTT. Translating it yields CALGERPPQRGGDLTIDKLIF.

This clone was observed a few times. J is TRDJ1 and V is TRDV1; 9 nucleotides line up with TRDD3. The V and J ends lost 0 bases and 8 bases, in that order; junction bases with no gene match: 10. This CDR3 spans 16 amino acids. CDR1 and CDR2 from the germline V gene are TSWWSYY and QGS. CDR3 DNA: TGTGCTCTTGGGGAACTAAAGGTACTGGGGGACCCGAAACTCATCTTT. It translates to CALGELKVLGDPKLIF.

This clone is termed medium-sized. The chain has TRDV1 and TRDJ1; the D gene is possibly TRDD3 (6 bases). Trimming took 2 bases from V and 3 from J, leaving 19 bases between them. From germline, CDR1 is TSWWSYY and CDR2 QGS. The CDR3 contains 17 residues. CDR3 loop: CALGERSLGILPDKLIF. As DNA, the CDR3 is TGTGCTCTTGGGGAAAGGAGCCTGGGGATCCTCCCCGATAAACTCATCTTT.

The chain is built from TRDV1 and TRDJ1; possibly TRDD3 for D (6 bases). This CDR3 is built from 13 residues. The germline CDR1 and CDR2 sequences are TSWWSYY and QGS. The V gene lost 5 bases and the J gene lost 4 bases, with 11 bases spanning the gap. The DNA of the CDR3 is TGTGCTCTTGGGCCCGAGGGATACGATAAACTCATCTTT. Residues: CALGPEGYDKLIF.

This chain joins TRDV1 and TRDJ1, with no clear D. Germline V lookup: CDR1 TSWWSYY, CDR2 QGS. This CDR3 has 19 amino acids. Deletions cut 2 bases from V and 0 bases from J, with 22 bases between. CDR3 region: CALGEGSSRGPLYTDKLIF. The CDR3 DNA is TGTGCTCTTGGGGAAGGGTCGTCGAGGGGCCCCTTGTACACCGATAAACTCATCTTT.

As to this clone: Compared with germline, one end of the junction differs, possibly owing to a read error. The V and J genes are TRDV1 and TRDJ1; 11 bases are a match to TRDD3. CDR3 length equals 18 residues. Germline values: CDR1 TSWWSYY, CDR2 QGS. This CDR3 is CARGELLWGIRRTNKLIF. The CDR3 nucleotides are TGTGCTCGTGGGGAACTCCTATGGGGGATACGCCGGACAAATAAACTCATCTTT.

The V gene is TRDV1, the J gene TRDJ1; unclear D gene. The V and J ends lost 2 bases and 10 bases respectively, with 8 bases between them. Germline assignment: CDR1 TSWWSYY and CDR2 QGS. The CDR3 is 11 amino acids. The CDR3 region is CALGEGHPLIF. CDR3 bases: TGTGCTCTTGGGGAAGGGCATCCACTCATCTTT.

The table lists this clone with a count of one. With a much larger clone just one base away, this may be a read error. J is TRDJ1 and V is TRDV1; D might be TRDD3 (5 bases). CDR1 and CDR2 from the germline V gene are TSWWSYY and QGS. The CDR3 extends over 16 amino acids. CDR3 region: CALGELVWINTDNLIF. The CDR3, as DNA: TGTGCTCTTGGGGAACTAGTCTGGATAAACACCGATAATCTCATCTTT.

The rearrangement uses TRDV1 and TRDJ1; 8 bases map to TRDD2. V was pared by 1 base and J by 1 base, with 29 bases of the junction left unmatched. The CDR3 sequence is 24 residues long. Germline CDR1 TSWWSYY, CDR2 QGS. The CDR3 here is CALGEQAFLGMTGPLPGPTDKLIF. The CDR3 bases are TGTGCTCTTGGGGAACAGGCCTTCCTAGGTATGACTGGGCCTCTTCCCGGACCCACCGATAAACTCATCTTT.

The chain carries TRDV1 and TRDJ1; D not resolved. The CDR3 is 17 amino acids. CDR1 and CDR2 from the germline V gene are TSWWSYY and QGS. Trimming took off 4 bases at V and 0 bases at J, with 18 bases between the two ends. CDR3 nucleotides: TGTGCTCTTGGGGCCCCTAGGCCCTATGTAAACACCGATAAACTCATCTTT. Translating gives CALGAPRPYVNTDKLIF.

This clone was seen a few times. The chain uses TRDV1 and TRDJ1; either TRDD1 or TRDD3 may supply D (5 bases each). The CDR3 consists of 16 residues. In germline, CDR1 is TSWWSYY, CDR2 QGS. The V end lost 2 bases, the J end lost 11 bases, and 24 bases lay between the germline ends. The CDR3 sequence: CALGEDPEGTRIGLIF. The CDR3 nucleotides read TGTGCTCTTGGGGAAGACCCAGAGGGGACACGAATAGGGCTCATCTTT.

V and J are TRDV1 and TRDJ1, with a weak D call TRDD3 (6 bases). There are 28 residues in the CDR3. CDR1 is TSWWSYY and CDR2 is QGS in the germline V gene. The V end lost 3 bases, the J end lost 0 bases, and 50 bases lay between the germline ends. The chain's CDR3 is CALGDLKFGYFRCRPERWQTQYTDKLIF. The CDR3 nucleotides are TGTGCTCTTGGGGACCTTAAGTTCGGATACTTTCGGTGTCGTCCCGAAAGGTGGCAAACACAATACACCGATAAACTCATCTTT.

This rearrangement joins TRDV1 to TRDJ1; D possibly uses TRDD2 or TRDD3 (6 bases each). CDR3 size: 18 residues. In germline, CDR1 is TSWWSYY, CDR2 QGS. Trimming cost V 2 bases and J 7 bases, with 26 bases left between them. CDR3 sequence reads: CALGEVLPTWTGPFKLIF. CDR3 bases: TGTGCTCTTGGGGAAGTCCTACCTACGTGGACTGGGCCCTTTAAACTCATCTTT.

This clone was counted a few times. The J gene is TRDJ1, the V gene TRDV1, with D maybe TRDD2 (5 bases). V shed 2 bases and J shed 2 bases, with 18 bases lying between them. This CDR3 is 17 amino acids long. Germline V gives CDR1 TSWWSYY, CDR2 QGS. This chain's CDR3 is CALGEVSLRVPTDKLIF. CDR3 bases: TGTGCTCTTGGGGAAGTTTCCCTACGTGTCCCAACCGATAAACTCATCTTT.

This clone was observed a few times. The chain couples TRDV1 to TRDJ1; 11 bases are a match to TRDD3. Germline V CDR1 and CDR2: TSWWSYY, QGS. This CDR3 is built from 20 residues. With 5 bases clipped from V and 2 bases from J, the junction kept 19 bases outside the gene matches. CDR3 region: CALGNVPKWGIRRGTDKLIF. The CDR3 DNA follows: TGTGCTCTTGGGAATGTCCCTAAGTGGGGGATACGGCGCGGAACCGATAAACTCATCTTT.

This clone was picked up a small number of times. Other DNA sequences in this specimen translate into the identical CDR3. V is TRDV1 and J is TRDJ1; 7 bases line up with TRDD3. Germline-derived CDR1 and CDR2 are TSWWSYY and QGS. V dropped 0 bases and J dropped 7; count of bases not matched to a gene: 20. The CDR3 runs 19 residues. The CDR3 coding sequence is TGTGCTCTTGGGGAACTAAACCCCCCAATTGCCTCGGGGGGGATTAAACTCATCTTT. Protein product: CALGELNPPIASGGIKLIF.

With regard to this clone: The sample carries other DNA sequences with the same CDR3. The rearrangement links TRDV1 to TRDJ1; D is possibly TRDD2 or TRDD3 (5 bases each). CDR1 and CDR2 (germline): TSWWSYY, QGS. This CDR3 spans 24 amino acids. Trimming removed 1 base from V and 2 bases from J, with 38 bases in between. The CDR3 loop reads CALGERVLGPTIGAGHLSTDKLIF. CDR3 nucleotide sequence: TGTGCTCTTGGGGAACGCGTTTTAGGACCTACGATAGGGGCTGGGCACCTTTCGACCGATAAACTCATCTTT.

In this sample, this clone turned up a few times. This may be a read error: a much more frequent sequence differs by one nucleotide. V is TRDV1 and J is TRDJ1; D call uncertain. This CDR3 has 14 residues. In germline, CDR1 is TSWWSYY, CDR2 QGS. CDR3 sequence (DNA): TGTGCTCTTGGGGAACTGGGTCTCACCAATAAACTCATCTTT. It specifies CALGELGLTNKLIF.

In this sample, this clone turned up a few times. This rearrangement joins TRDV1 to TRDJ1; tentatively, D is TRDD3 (5 bases). V lost 0 bases to trimming and J lost 3 bases, with 11 bases between them. CDR1 TSWWSYY and CDR2 QGS come from the germline V gene. This CDR3 is 15 amino acids long. CDR3: CALGELGGISDKLIF. Written as DNA, the CDR3 is TGTGCTCTTGGGGAACTCGGAGGGATCTCCGATAAACTCATCTTT.